These 17 T cell receptor beta chains were all obtained from the same sample, sequenced in a study of CD8+ T cells in alopecia areata. Once RNA had been extracted, it was reverse transcribed into cDNA to act as the sequencing template. The method was immunoSEQ multiplex PCR; TCRdb's version includes in-frame clones alone and lacks a portion of them. The sample lists some 110,000 clones; about 60% were seen once. Specified treatment: oral pan-JAK inhibitor, 5-10 mg twice daily. The specimen was CD8+ T cells sorted from blood, collected at week 24, from a patient treated with tofacitinib. These receptors originate from a human donor with alopecia areata.

This clone was picked up a small number of times. This chain joins TRBV5-6 and TRBJ2-3; TRBD1 is a possible D gene (6 bases). The germline V and J ends were trimmed by 4 bases and 4 bases, with 13 bases remaining between them. The CDR3 contains 14 residues. Per the germline V gene, CDR1 is SGHDT and CDR2 is YYEEEE. CDR3 sequence (DNA): TGTGCCAGCAGCACTGGACAGATTCCAGATACGCAGTATTTT. It encodes CASSTGQIPDTQYF. Drawing the rest from reference TRBV5-6 and TRBJ2-3, the complete variable domain is DAGVTQSPTHLIKTRGQQVTLRCSPKSGHDTVSWYQQALGQGPQFIFQYYEEEERQRGNFPDRFSGHQFPNYSSELNVNALLLGDSALYLCASSTGQIPDTQYFGPGTRLTVL.

This CDR3 is CASSPTGGRETQYF. The CDR3 bases are TGTGCCAGCAGTCCCACAGGGGGCCGGGAGACCCAGTACTTC. The rearrangement joins TRBV5-6 to TRBJ2-5, with 9 bases lining up with TRBD1. Germline-derived CDR1 and CDR2 are SGHDT and YYEEEE. The CDR3 totals 14 residues. Trimming removed 5 bases from V and 5 bases from J; junction bases left unmatched: 7. Full variable domain (rest looked up from reference TRBV5-6 and TRBJ2-5): DAGVTQSPTHLIKTRGQQVTLRCSPKSGHDTVSWYQQALGQGPQFIFQYYEEEERQRGNFPDRFSGHQFPNYSSELNVNALLLGDSALYLCASSPTGGRETQYFGPGTRLLVL.

The chain is built from TRBV4-1 and TRBJ2-6; 7 bases agree with TRBD2. The V gene's germline CDR1 is MGHRA and CDR2 YSYEKL. The CDR3 sequence is 14 residues long. J lost 12 bases, V lost 1 base, and 6 bases had no gene match. The CDR3 sequence is CASSQVGGNRVLTF. DNA for the CDR3: TGCGCCAGCAGCCAAGTCGGGGGGAATCGCGTCCTGACTTTC.

The V gene is TRBV27, the J gene TRBJ2-2, with 8 bases lining up with TRBD1. The junction had 8 bases not matched to a gene; V was cut back by 7 bases and J by 7 bases. The CDR3 extends over 14 amino acids. Germline values: CDR1 MNHEY, CDR2 SMNVEV (reference sequence). The CDR3 sequence is CASTWTGMGGELFF. DNA for the CDR3: TGTGCCAGCACTTGGACAGGGATGGGCGGGGAGCTGTTTTTT.

The chain has TRBV25-1 and TRBJ2-3; no definite D call. Germline V gene data show CDR1 as MGHDK and CDR2 as SYGVNS. The CDR3 runs to 13 residues. V lost 4 bases to trimming and J lost 4 bases, with 9 bases between them. CDR3: CASSVGNADTQYF. In nucleotides, the CDR3 is TGTGCCAGCAGTGTAGGGAACGCAGATACGCAGTATTTT.

The chain uses TRBV30 and TRBJ1-5, with unresolved D. Deletions cut 3 bases from V and 9 bases from J, with 18 bases between. This CDR3 is built from 14 residues. CDR1 is GTSNPN and CDR2 is SVGIG in the germline V gene (reference sequence). CDR3 coding DNA: TGTGCCTGGAGGTCGGGGTTAACTCCGGGGCCCCAGCATTTT. It yields the protein CAWRSGLTPGPQHF. Complete variable domain (other parts from reference TRBV30 and TRBJ1-5): SQTIHQWPATLVQPVGSPLSLECTVEGTSNPNLYWYRQAAGRGLQLLFYSVGIGQISSEVPQNLSASRPQDRQFILSSKKLLLSDSGFYLCAWRSGLTPGPQHFGDGTRLSIL.

The chain recombines TRBV4-1 with TRBJ2-7; tentative D call: TRBD2 (6 bases). The length of the CDR3 is 15 residues. V lost 0 bases, J lost 2 bases, and 11 bases lay in between. The germline gives CDR1 MGHRA, CDR2 YSYEKL. The CDR3 region has the DNA TGCGCCAGCAGCCAAGATAAGACGGGAGCCTACGAGCAGTACTTC. It codes for CASSQDKTGAYEQYF.

The chain is built from TRBV6-5 and TRBJ1-2; D not resolved. Germline CDR1 is MNHEY and CDR2 is SVGAGI. This CDR3 has 14 residues. Trimming left V 0 bases short and J 8 bases short, with 13 bases between. The CDR3 nucleotides read TGTGCCAGCAGTTACTCAGAAGGGTTTAACGGCTACACCTTC. As protein: CASSYSEGFNGYTF.

As for this clone: Different DNA sequences within this sample yield the same CDR3. The DNA of the CDR3 is TGTGCCAGCAGCCCTGGGACAGGGGGCTCCTACGAGCAGTACTTC. Amino acid sequence: CASSPGTGGSYEQYF. The J gene is TRBJ2-7, the V gene TRBV7-3, with 11 bases that match TRBD1. This CDR3 region has 15 residues. Germline CDR1 and CDR2: SGHTA and FQGTGA. Trimming cost V 5 bases and J 0 bases; bases outside gene matches: 3.

The rearrangement uses TRBV7-9 and TRBJ2-7; 7 bases align to TRBD1. Germline V gene sequence: CDR1 SEHNR, CDR2 FQNEAQ (reference sequence). V shed 0 bases and J 1 base; nucleotides not matched to a gene: 3. This CDR3 spans 15 amino acids. As DNA, the CDR3 is TGTGCCAGCAGCTTAGCTCTGGGACAGTCCTACGAGCAGTACTTC. This gives the protein CASSLALGQSYEQYF.

This chain uses TRBV19 with TRBJ1-1; 7 nucleotides match TRBD1. CDR3 length: 16 residues. V lost 4 bases and J lost 0; bases outside the gene matches: 8. Germline V CDR1 and CDR2: LNHDA, SQIVND (reference sequence). CDR3 region: CASSRDREAMNTEAFF. For the CDR3, the DNA is TGTGCCAGTAGTAGAGACAGGGAGGCAATGAACACTGAAGCTTTCTTT.

The rearrangement links TRBV4-2 to TRBJ2-3; D is unclear. From germline, CDR1 is LGHNA and CDR2 YNFKEQ. V was shortened by 1 base and J by 3 bases, with 8 bases between the two germline ends. The CDR3 loop spans 14 amino acids. The CDR3 nucleotides are TGTGCCAGCAGCCAAGGGCGAGAGACAGATACGCAGTATTTT. As protein: CASSQGRETDTQYF.

This chain uses TRBV4-3 with TRBJ1-4; 9 nucleotides align to TRBD1. Trimming cost V 6 bases and J 8 bases; bases outside gene matches: 10. The CDR3 length is 15 residues. Germline V gene lookup returns CDR1 LGHNA and CDR2 YSLEER. The CDR3 here is CASSQNRGRREKLFF. DNA of the CDR3: TGCGCCAGCAGTCAAAACAGGGGGCGCCGGGAAAAACTGTTTTTT.

V usage is TRBV7-2 and J usage is TRBJ1-2, with D hard to call. This CDR3 spans 17 amino acids. Trimming shortened V by 2 bases and J by 4 bases, and 20 bases separated the two germline ends. In germline, CDR1 is SGHTA, CDR2 FQGNSA. The CDR3 region is CASSLLIGRLQPYGYTF. CDR3 bases: TGTGCCAGCAGCTTACTCATCGGCCGCCTTCAACCCTATGGCTACACCTTC.

In its sample, this clone was seen a few times. The chain uses TRBV29-1 and TRBJ2-5; TRBD1 aligns across 7 bases. V lost 6 bases to trimming and J lost 3 bases; unmatched junction nucleotides: 4. The CDR3 extends over 12 amino acids. From germline, CDR1 is SQVTM and CDR2 ANQGSEA. The CDR3 reads CSVGTEKETQYF. In nucleotides, the CDR3 is TGCAGCGTCGGGACAGAAAAAGAGACCCAGTACTTC.

The chain combines TRBV30 with TRBJ2-7; no definite D call. In germline, CDR1 is GTSNPN, CDR2 SVGIG (reference sequence). CDR3 length: 15 amino acids. Trimming left V 3 bases short and J 3 bases short, with 18 bases between. The CDR3 bases are TGTGCCTGGAGCGTTACGGCGGCCGGCATCTACGAGCAGTACTTC. Translation gives CAWSVTAAGIYEQYF.

The table lists this clone with a few counts. The identical CDR3 is also encoded by other nucleotide sequences in the sample. This rearrangement joins TRBV13 to TRBJ2-7; D unclear. CDR1 and CDR2 (germline): PRHDT, FYEKMQ (reference sequence). This CDR3 contains 13 residues. The ends were cut back, 5 bases at V and 1 base at J, with 9 bases in the middle. CDR3 amino acids: CASSPQSSYEQYF. For the CDR3, the DNA is TGTGCCAGCAGCCCCCAGTCGTCCTACGAGCAGTACTTC.